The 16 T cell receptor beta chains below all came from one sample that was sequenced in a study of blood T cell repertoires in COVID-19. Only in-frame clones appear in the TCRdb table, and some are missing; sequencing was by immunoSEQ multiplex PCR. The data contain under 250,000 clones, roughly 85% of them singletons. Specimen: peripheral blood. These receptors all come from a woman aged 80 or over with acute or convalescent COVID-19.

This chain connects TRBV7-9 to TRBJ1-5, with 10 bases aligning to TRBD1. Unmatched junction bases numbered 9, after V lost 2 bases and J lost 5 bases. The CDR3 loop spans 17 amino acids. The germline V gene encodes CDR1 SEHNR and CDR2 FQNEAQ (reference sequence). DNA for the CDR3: TGTGCCAGCAGCTTATTCACCGGGACAGGGGAATATCAGCCCCAGCATTTT. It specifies CASSLFTGTGEYQPQHF.

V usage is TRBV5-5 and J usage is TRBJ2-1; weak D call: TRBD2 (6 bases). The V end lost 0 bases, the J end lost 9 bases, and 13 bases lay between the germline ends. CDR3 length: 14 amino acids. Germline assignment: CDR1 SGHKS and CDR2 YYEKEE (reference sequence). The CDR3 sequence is CASSLEAHGGEQFF. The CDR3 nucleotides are TGTGCCAGCAGCTTGGAGGCCCACGGGGGTGAGCAGTTCTTC.

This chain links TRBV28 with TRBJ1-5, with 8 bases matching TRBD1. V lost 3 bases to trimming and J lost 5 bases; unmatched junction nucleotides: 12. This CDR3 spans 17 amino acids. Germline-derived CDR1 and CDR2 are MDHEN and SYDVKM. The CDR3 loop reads CASSLGGTGGFDQPQHF. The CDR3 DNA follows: TGTGCCAGCAGTTTGGGGGGGACAGGCGGATTCGATCAGCCCCAGCATTTT.

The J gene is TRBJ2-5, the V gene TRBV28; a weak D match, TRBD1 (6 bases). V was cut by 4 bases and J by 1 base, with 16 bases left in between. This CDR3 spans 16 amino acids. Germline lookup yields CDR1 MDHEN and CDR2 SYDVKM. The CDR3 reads CASSYRPGQAQETQYF. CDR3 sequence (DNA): TGTGCCAGCAGTTATAGGCCGGGACAAGCCCAAGAGACCCAGTACTTC.

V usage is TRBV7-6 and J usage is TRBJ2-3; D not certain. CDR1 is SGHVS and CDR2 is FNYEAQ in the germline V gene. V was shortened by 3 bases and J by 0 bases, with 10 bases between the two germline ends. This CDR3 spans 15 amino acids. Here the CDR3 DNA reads TGTGCCAGCAGCTTCTCGCAGGCGAGCACAGATACGCAGTATTTT. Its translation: CASSFSQASTDTQYF.

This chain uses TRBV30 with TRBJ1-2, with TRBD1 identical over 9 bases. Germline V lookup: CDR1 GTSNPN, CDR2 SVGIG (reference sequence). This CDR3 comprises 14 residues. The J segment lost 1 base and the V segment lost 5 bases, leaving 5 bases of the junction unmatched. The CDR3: CAWVRTGVNYGYTF. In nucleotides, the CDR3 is TGTGCCTGGGTCCGGACAGGGGTTAACTATGGCTACACCTTC.

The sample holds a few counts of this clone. The CDR3 loop reads CASSLGRSISGNTIYF. CDR3 sequence (DNA): TGTGCCAGCAGCTTAGGCAGGTCAATCTCTGGAAACACCATATATTTT. The chain carries TRBV5-4 and TRBJ1-3; the D is unclear. Per germline, CDR1 SGHNT and CDR2 YYREEE (reference sequence). V was trimmed by 2 bases and J by 0 bases, leaving 12 bases between them. The length of the CDR3 is 16 residues.

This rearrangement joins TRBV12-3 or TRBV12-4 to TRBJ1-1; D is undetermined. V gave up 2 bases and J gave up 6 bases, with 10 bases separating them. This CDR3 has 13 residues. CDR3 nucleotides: TGTGCCAGCAGTTTAACGGTAAACGCTGAAGCTTTCTTT. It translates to CASSLTVNAEAFF.

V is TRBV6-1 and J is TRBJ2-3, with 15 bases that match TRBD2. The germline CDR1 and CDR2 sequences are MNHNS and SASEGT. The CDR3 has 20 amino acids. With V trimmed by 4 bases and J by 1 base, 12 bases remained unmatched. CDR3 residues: CASSGTGTSGGRRRTDTQYF. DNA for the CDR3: TGTGCCAGCAGTGGAACCGGGACTAGCGGGGGGCGGCGACGCACAGATACGCAGTATTTT.

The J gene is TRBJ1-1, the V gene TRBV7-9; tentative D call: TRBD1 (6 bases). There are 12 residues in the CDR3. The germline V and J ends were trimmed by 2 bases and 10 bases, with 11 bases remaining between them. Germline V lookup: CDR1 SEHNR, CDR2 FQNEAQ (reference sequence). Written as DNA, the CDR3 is TGTGCCAGCAGCTTATCCCCCAGGGGAGCTTTCTTT. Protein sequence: CASSLSPRGAFF.

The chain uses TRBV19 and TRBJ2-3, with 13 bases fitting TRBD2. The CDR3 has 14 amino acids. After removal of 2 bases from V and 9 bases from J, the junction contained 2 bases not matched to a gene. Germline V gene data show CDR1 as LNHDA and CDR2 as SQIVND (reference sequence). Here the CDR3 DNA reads TGTGCCAGTAGTATACAACTAGCGGGGGGGACGCAGTATTTT. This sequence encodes CASSIQLAGGTQYF.

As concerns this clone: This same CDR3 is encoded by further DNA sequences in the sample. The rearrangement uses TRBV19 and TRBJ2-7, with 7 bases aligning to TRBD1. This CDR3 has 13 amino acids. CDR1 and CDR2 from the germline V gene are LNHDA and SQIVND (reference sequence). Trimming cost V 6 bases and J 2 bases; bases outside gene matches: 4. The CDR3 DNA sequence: TGTGCCAGTAGGAGGCAGGGGGCCTACGAGCAGTACTTC. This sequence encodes CASRRQGAYEQYF.

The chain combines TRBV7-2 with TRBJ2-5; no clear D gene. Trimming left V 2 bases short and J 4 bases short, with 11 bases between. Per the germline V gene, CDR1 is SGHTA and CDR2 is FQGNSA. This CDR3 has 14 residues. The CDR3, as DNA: TGTGCCAGCAGCTTATCTATCGGTGGAGAGACCCAGTACTTC. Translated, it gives CASSLSIGGETQYF.

For the CDR3, the DNA is TGTGCCAGCAGACCCGACAGGACCTACGAGCAGTACTTC. Its protein is CASRPDRTYEQYF. The chain recombines TRBV5-4 with TRBJ2-7, with a possible D match to TRBD1 (6 bases). Germline assignment: CDR1 SGHNT and CDR2 YYREEE (reference sequence). With 5 bases removed from V and 2 bases from J, the gap between germline ends came to 11 bases. The CDR3 is made up of 13 amino acids.

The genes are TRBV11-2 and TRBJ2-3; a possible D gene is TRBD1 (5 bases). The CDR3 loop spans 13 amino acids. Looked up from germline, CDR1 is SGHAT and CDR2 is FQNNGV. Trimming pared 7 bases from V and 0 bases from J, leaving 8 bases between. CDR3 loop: CASKGASTDTQYF. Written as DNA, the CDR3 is TGTGCCAGCAAAGGGGCTAGCACAGATACGCAGTATTTT.

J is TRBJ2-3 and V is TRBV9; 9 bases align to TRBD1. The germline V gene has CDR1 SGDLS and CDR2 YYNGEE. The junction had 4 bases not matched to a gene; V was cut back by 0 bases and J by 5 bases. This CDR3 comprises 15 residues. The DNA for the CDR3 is TGTGCCAGCAGCGTAGACAGGGGGCATGGAGATACGCAGTATTTT. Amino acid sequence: CASSVDRGHGDTQYF.